A selection of T cell receptor beta chains follows, all from one sample in a study of OX40 agonist ivuxolimab in advanced cancers. Using immunoSEQ multiplex PCR, the repertoire was profiled, and TCRdb retains in-frame clones only, with some absent. This table has about 73,000 clones, about nine tenths appearing once. Sequencing was performed on CD4+ or CD8+ T cells sorted from blood, taken in a trial of the OX40 agonist ivuxolimab. The receptor set was obtained from an adult with an advanced solid tumor such as melanoma, head and neck, liver or kidney cancer. Each CDR3 is given with its conserved first and last residue. The D gene is left open where the match is weak. For some rows the clone size is stated as once, few or many, or as a class when expanded; others skip it.

-	TRBV5-1	-	TRBJ1-1	CASSWRALQGPGTEAFF	TGCGCCAGCAGCTGGCGAGCCCTGCAGGGACCGGGCACTGAAGCTTTCTTT
-	TRBV18	-	TRBJ1-5	CASSPGLGAGNQPQHF	TGTGCCAGCTCACCGGGACTGGGGGCTGGGAATCAGCCCCAGCATTTT
-	TRBV28	-	TRBJ2-7	CASSPRTSTYEQYF	TGTGCCAGCAGCCCCCGGACGAGCACCTACGAGCAGTACTTC
-	TRBV27	-	TRBJ1-2	CASRGSGLNNYGYTF	TGTGCCAGCAGGGGCTCGGGACTGAATAACTATGGCTACACCTTC
-	TRBV19	-	TRBJ2-1	CASSDLAYNEQFF	TGTGCCAGTAGTGACTTGGCATACAATGAGCAGTTCTTC
TRBD2	TRBV4-2	-	TRBJ2-7	CASSPSTSGRYYEQYF	TGTGCCAGCAGCCCATCGACTAGCGGGAGGTACTACGAGCAGTACTTC
TRBD1	TRBV19	-	TRBJ1-4	CASHQQGRNEKLFF	TGTGCCAGTCATCAACAGGGGCGGAATGAAAAACTGTTTTTT
-	TRBV29-1	-	TRBJ1-2	CSVGGGDYYGYTF	TGCAGCGTTGGGGGGGGTGACTACTATGGCTACACCTTC
-	TRBV6-1	-	TRBJ2-1	CASSEALLGYYNEQFF	TGTGCCAGCAGTGAAGCGCTTCTTGGGTATTACAATGAGCAGTTCTTC
-	TRBV5-6	-	TRBJ2-3	CASSLGAGHTDTQYF	TGTGCCAGCAGCTTGGGTGCGGGACACACAGATACGCAGTATTTT
TRBD1	TRBV19	-	TRBJ1-1	CASSIDPETGTAFF	TGTGCCAGTAGTATAGATCCTGAGACAGGGACAGCTTTCTTT
-	TRBV5-1	-	TRBJ2-7	CASSWRRDNSYEQYF	TGCGCCAGCAGCTGGCGCCGGGACAACTCCTACGAGCAGTACTTC
-	TRBV5-1	-	TRBJ2-5	CASSFGGKETQYF	TGCGCCAGCAGCTTTGGCGGGAAAGAGACCCAGTACTTC
TRBD2	TRBV13	-	TRBJ2-1	CASSLTSYEQFF	TGTGCCAGCAGCTTGACTAGCTATGAGCAGTTCTTC
TRBD2	TRBV11-2	-	TRBJ2-3	CASKHSGRRPDTQYF	TGTGCCAGCAAACATAGCGGGAGAAGACCAGATACGCAGTATTTT
TRBD1	TRBV5-1	-	TRBJ1-3	CASSPGDRGNTIYF	TGCGCCAGCAGCCCTGGGGACAGAGGAAACACCATATATTTT
TRBD2	TRBV4-2	-	TRBJ2-1	CASSQTGLAGVGFTNEQFF	TGTGCCAGCAGCCAAACCGGACTAGCGGGAGTCGGGTTTACGAATGAGCAGTTCTTC
TRBD1	TRBV11-2	-	TRBJ2-1	CASSPSTGTGSYNEQFF	TGTGCCAGCAGCCCATCAACCGGGACAGGGTCCTACAATGAGCAGTTCTTC
-	TRBV15	few	TRBJ2-7	CATSRDRATDEQYF	TGTGCCACCAGCAGAGATAGGGCGACAGACGAGCAGTACTTC
-	TRBV5-1	-	TRBJ2-1	CASSSRGMSNNEQFF	TGCGCCAGCAGCTCAAGGGGTATGAGTAACAATGAGCAGTTCTTC
-	TRBV5-1	-	TRBJ1-5	CASSLDSNSNQPQHF	TGCGCCAGCAGCTTGGACAGTAATAGCAATCAGCCCCAGCATTTT
-	TRBV28	-	TRBJ1-2	CASSLRSGGYTF	TGTGCCAGCAGTTTGAGGAGCGGCGGCTACACCTTC
TRBD2	TRBV10-3	-	TRBJ2-1	CAISESSLAGYNEQFF	TGTGCCATCAGTGAGTCCTCACTAGCGGGTTACAATGAGCAGTTCTTC
-	TRBV28	-	TRBJ2-6	CASSKLGEAGANVLTF	TGTGCCAGCAGCAAGCTCGGGGAGGCTGGGGCCAACGTCCTGACTTTC
-	TRBV20-1	-	TRBJ2-2	CSARGRGELFF	TGCAGTGCTAGAGGCCGCGGGGAGCTGTTTTTT
TRBD1	TRBV25-1	-	TRBJ1-2	CASSETGGPNYGYTF	TGTGCCAGCAGTGAAACAGGGGGCCCCAACTATGGCTACACCTTC
-	TRBV5-1	-	TRBJ2-5	CASSLLGTARETQYF	TGCGCCAGCAGCTTACTCGGGACGGCAAGGGAGACCCAGTACTTC
TRBD1	TRBV27	-	TRBJ2-7	CASSLGAGGSYEQYF	TGTGCCAGCAGTTTAGGGGCAGGGGGCTCCTACGAGCAGTACTTC
-	TRBV12-5	-	TRBJ1-1	CASRPREVGPEAFF	TGTGCTAGTCGACCACGGGAGGTGGGACCTGAAGCTTTCTTT
TRBD2	TRBV2	-	TRBJ2-5	CASTAGALAGGPGEQYF	TGTGCCAGCACAGCAGGGGCGCTAGCGGGAGGGCCAGGGGAGCAGTACTTC
-	TRBV19	-	TRBJ1-5	CASSIAYNQPQHF	TGTGCCAGTAGTATCGCATATAATCAGCCCCAGCATTTT
-	TRBV19	-	TRBJ1-3	CASRSGSGNTIYF	TGTGCCAGTAGATCAGGGTCTGGAAACACCATATATTTT
-	TRBV19	-	TRBJ1-1	CASSIDPRGMNTEAFF	TGTGCCAGTAGTATAGATCCTCGGGGAATGAACACTGAAGCTTTCTTT
TRBD2	TRBV5-4	-	TRBJ2-1	CASSLRTSGGNEQFF	TGTGCCAGCAGCTTAAGGACTAGCGGGGGCAATGAGCAGTTCTTC
-	TRBV12-2	-	TRBJ2-3	CASRLGNFTDGSTDTQYF	TGTGCAAGTCGCTTAGGGAATTTCACGGACGGCAGCACAGATACGCAGTATTTT
-	TRBV6-4	-	TRBJ2-3	CASPGDTQDGTDTQYF	TGTGCCAGTCCCGGGGACACCCAGGACGGGACAGATACGCAGTATTTT
-	TRBV2	-	TRBJ2-3	CASSGLGGRRDTQYF	TGTGCCAGCAGTGGGCTTGGGGGGAGAAGAGATACGCAGTATTTT
-	TRBV11-2	-	TRBJ2-7	CASSFGQPYEQYF	TGTGCCAGCAGCTTTGGGCAGCCCTACGAGCAGTACTTC
-	TRBV7-2	-	TRBJ2-7	CASSLVVSSYEQYF	TGTGCCAGCAGCTTAGTAGTGAGCTCCTACGAGCAGTACTTC
-	TRBV7-2	-	TRBJ1-5	CASSIPGTPILPQHF	TGTGCCAGCAGTATTCCCGGGACACCCATTTTGCCCCAGCATTTT
TRBD2	TRBV10-1	-	TRBJ2-3	CASSRSGRSFTQYF	TGCGCCAGCAGTCGGAGCGGGAGGTCGTTTACGCAGTATTTT
-	TRBV29-1	-	TRBJ2-1	CSGTQTINEQFF	TGCAGCGGGACTCAGACGATTAATGAGCAGTTCTTC
-	TRBV9	-	TRBJ2-4	CASSASTGIAKNIQYF	TGTGCCAGCAGCGCATCAACAGGGATAGCCAAAAACATTCAGTACTTC
-	TRBV2	-	TRBJ1-3	CASRVEGGGTIYF	TGTGCCAGCAGAGTGGAGGGGGGAGGCACCATATATTTT
-	TRBV5-1	-	TRBJ2-5	CASRSGSGARRQETQYF	TGCGCCAGCAGATCTGGGTCAGGAGCGCGGCGCCAAGAGACCCAGTACTTC
-	TRBV5-1	-	TRBJ2-2	CASSGISATGELFF	TGCGCCAGCAGCGGAATCTCAGCCACCGGGGAGCTGTTTTTT
-	TRBV25-1	-	TRBJ1-1	CASSEGGLAEAFF	TGTGCCAGCAGTGAAGGTGGTCTGGCTGAAGCTTTCTTT
-	TRBV28	-	TRBJ2-7	CASSPLGGATYEQYF	TGTGCCAGCAGCCCCCTTGGGGGCGCGACCTACGAGCAGTACTTC
TRBD2	TRBV6-5	-	TRBJ2-7	CASSYFRGGEQYF	TGTGCCAGCAGTTACTTCCGGGGGGGCGAGCAGTACTTC
TRBD1	TRBV4-1	-	TRBJ2-3	CASSQDAADRGPPDTQYF	TGCGCCAGCAGCCAAGATGCCGCGGACAGGGGGCCACCAGATACGCAGTATTTT